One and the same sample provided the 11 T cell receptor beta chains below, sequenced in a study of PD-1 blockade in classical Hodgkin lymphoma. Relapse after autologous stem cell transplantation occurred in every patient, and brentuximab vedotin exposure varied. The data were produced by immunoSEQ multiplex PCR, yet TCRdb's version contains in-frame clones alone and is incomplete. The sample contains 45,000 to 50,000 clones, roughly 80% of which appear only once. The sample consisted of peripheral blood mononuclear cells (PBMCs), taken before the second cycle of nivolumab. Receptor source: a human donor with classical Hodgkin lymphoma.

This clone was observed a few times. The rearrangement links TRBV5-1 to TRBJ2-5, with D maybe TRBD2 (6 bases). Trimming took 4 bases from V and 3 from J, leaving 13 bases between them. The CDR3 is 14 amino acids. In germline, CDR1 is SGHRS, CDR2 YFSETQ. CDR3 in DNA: TGCGCCAGCAGCCTAGGGGACTGGGAAGAGACCCAGTACTTC. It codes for CASSLGDWEETQYF. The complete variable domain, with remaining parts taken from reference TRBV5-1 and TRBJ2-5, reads KAGVTQTPRYLIKTRGQQVTLSCSPISGHRSVSWYQQTPGQGLQFLFEYFSETQRNKGNFPGRFSGRQFSNSRSEMNVSTLELGDSALYLCASSLGDWEETQYFGPGTRLLVL.

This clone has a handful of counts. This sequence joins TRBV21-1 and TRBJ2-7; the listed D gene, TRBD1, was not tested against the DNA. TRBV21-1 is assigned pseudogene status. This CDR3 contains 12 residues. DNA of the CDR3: TGTGCCAGCAGCAAAGTTGGGGCAGGGGAGTACTTC. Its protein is CASSKVGAGEYF.

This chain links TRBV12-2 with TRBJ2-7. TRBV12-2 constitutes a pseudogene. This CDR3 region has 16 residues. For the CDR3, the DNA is TGTGCAAGTCGCTTAGGAGGGGCGGAGTTAGCCTACGAGCAGTACTTC. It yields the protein CASRLGGAELAYEQYF.

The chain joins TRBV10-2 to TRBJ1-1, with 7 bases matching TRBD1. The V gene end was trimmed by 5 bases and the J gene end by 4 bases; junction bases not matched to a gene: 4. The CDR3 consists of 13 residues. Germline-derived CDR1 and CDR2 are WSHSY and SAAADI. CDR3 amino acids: CASSRQGSTEAFF. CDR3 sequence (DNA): TGCGCCAGCAGTAGACAGGGAAGCACTGAAGCTTTCTTT.

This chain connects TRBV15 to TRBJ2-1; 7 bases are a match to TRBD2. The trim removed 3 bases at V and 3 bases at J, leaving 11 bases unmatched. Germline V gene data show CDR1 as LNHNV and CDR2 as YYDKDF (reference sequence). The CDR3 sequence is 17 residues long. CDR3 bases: TGTGCCACCAGCAGGGAGAGGACTAGGGGAAACTACAATGAGCAGTTCTTC. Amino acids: CATSRERTRGNYNEQFF.

CDR3 region: CASSVGQGLYEQYF. The CDR3 coding sequence is TGTGCCAGCAGCGTAGGACAGGGACTCTACGAGCAGTACTTC. This rearrangement joins TRBV9 to TRBJ2-7, with TRBD1 as a possible D gene (7 bases). CDR3 size: 14 residues. The V gene lost 0 bases and the J gene lost 3 bases, with 10 bases spanning the gap. Germline lookup yields CDR1 SGDLS and CDR2 YYNGEE.

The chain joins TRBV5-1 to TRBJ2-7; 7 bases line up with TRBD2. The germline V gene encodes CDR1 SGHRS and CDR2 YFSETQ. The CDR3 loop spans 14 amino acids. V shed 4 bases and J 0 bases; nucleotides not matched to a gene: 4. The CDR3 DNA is TGCGCCAGCAGCCCAAGCGGGGACTCCTACGAGCAGTACTTC. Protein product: CASSPSGDSYEQYF.

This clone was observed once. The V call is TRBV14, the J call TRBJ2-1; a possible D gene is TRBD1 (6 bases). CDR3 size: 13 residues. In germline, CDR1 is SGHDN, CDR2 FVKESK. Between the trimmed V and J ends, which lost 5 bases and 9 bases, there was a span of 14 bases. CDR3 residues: CASSYWTAGEQFF. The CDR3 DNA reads TGTGCCAGCAGCTACTGGACAGCCGGTGAGCAGTTCTTC.

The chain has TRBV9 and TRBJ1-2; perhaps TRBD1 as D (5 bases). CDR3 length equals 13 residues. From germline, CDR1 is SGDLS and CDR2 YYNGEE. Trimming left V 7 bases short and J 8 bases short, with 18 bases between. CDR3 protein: CASGAGSFQGYTF. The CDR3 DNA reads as TGTGCCAGCGGGGCAGGTTCCTTTCAGGGCTACACCTTC.

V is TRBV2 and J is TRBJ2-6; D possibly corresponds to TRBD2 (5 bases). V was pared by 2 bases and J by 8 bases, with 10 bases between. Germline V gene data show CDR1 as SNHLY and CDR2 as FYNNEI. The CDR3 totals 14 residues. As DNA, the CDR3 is TGTGCCAGCAGTGAACGGCGGGTTCCCAACGTCCTGACTTTC. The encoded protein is CASSERRVPNVLTF.

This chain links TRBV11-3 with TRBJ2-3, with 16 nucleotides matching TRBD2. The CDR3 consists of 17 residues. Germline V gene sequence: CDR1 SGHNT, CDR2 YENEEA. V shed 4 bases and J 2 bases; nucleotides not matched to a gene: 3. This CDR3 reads CASSSGLAGGSTDTQYF. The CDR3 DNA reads TGTGCCAGCAGCTCGGGACTAGCGGGAGGGTCCACAGATACGCAGTATTTT.